Shown below are 18 T cell receptor beta chains from a single sample sequenced in a study of blood T cell repertoires in COVID-19. Assay: immunoSEQ multiplex PCR; the TCRdb copy retains only in-frame clones and omits some. The repertoire consists of approximately 210,000 clones, with roughly four fifths occurring once and the leading ten covering less than 8%. Material: peripheral blood. Receptor source: a woman aged 45-65 years with active or convalescent COVID-19.

The chain has TRBV28 and TRBJ2-1; no definite D call. With 3 bases removed from V and 9 bases from J, the gap between germline ends came to 12 bases. Germline V lookup: CDR1 MDHEN, CDR2 SYDVKM. The CDR3 covers 13 residues. The CDR3 sequence is CASSFSSILEQFF. In DNA form, the CDR3 reads TGTGCCAGCAGTTTCTCGAGTATCCTTGAGCAGTTCTTC. Together with reference TRBV28 and TRBJ2-1, the CDR3 gives the full variable domain: DVKVTQSSRYLVKRTGEKVFLECVQDMDHENMFWYRQDPGLGLRLIYFSYDVKMKEKGDIPEGYSVSREKKERFSLILESASTNQTSMYLCASSFSSILEQFFGPGTRLTVL.

The rearrangement uses TRBV11-2 and TRBJ1-6; D gene unclear. The CDR3 has 17 amino acids. V dropped 1 base and J dropped 2 bases, with 12 bases sitting between them. Germline V gene lookup returns CDR1 SGHAT and CDR2 FQNNGV. This CDR3 is CASSLGTPGAYNSPLHF. In DNA, the CDR3 is TGTGCCAGCAGCTTAGGGACCCCCGGGGCCTATAATTCACCCCTCCACTTT.

The genes are TRBV7-9 and TRBJ2-1; D might be TRBD2 (5 bases). The CDR3 extends over 14 amino acids. The ends were cut back, 3 bases at V and 5 bases at J, with 11 bases in the middle. CDR1 SEHNR and CDR2 FQNEAQ come from the germline V gene (reference sequence). CDR3 bases: TGTGCCAGCAGCTTCAGGAGTAGCGACAATGAGCAGTTCTTC. It is translated as CASSFRSSDNEQFF.

The chain is built from TRBV7-8 and TRBJ1-1; D is uncertain. The germline V gene has CDR1 SGHVS and CDR2 FQNEAQ. The CDR3 sequence is 14 residues long. Deletions cut 0 bases from V and 1 base from J, with 6 bases between. The CDR3 reads CASSLAAGNTEAFF. The CDR3, as DNA: TGTGCCAGCAGCTTAGCAGCGGGGAACACTGAAGCTTTCTTT.

The CDR3 DNA is TGTGCCAGTAGTATAGAGACACACCAGGGAGCTTTCTTT. This codes for CASSIETHQGAFF. The genes are TRBV19 and TRBJ1-1; D possibly corresponds to TRBD1 (5 bases). The CDR3 has 13 residues. Germline CDR1 is LNHDA and CDR2 is SQIVND (reference sequence). V gave up 0 bases and J gave up 10 bases, with 12 bases separating them. The whole variable domain, filled in from reference TRBV19 and TRBJ1-1, reads DGGITQSPKYLFRKEGQNVTLSCEQNLNHDAMYWYRQDPGQGLRLIYYSQIVNDFQKGDIAEGYSVSREKKESFPLTVTSAQKNPTAFYLCASSIETHQGAFFGQGTRLTVV.

The V and J genes are TRBV29-1 and TRBJ2-2; D remains unclear. The length of the CDR3 is 15 residues. Between the trimmed V and J ends, which lost 1 base and 0 bases, there was a span of 9 bases. The germline V gene encodes CDR1 SQVTM and CDR2 ANQGSEA. The CDR3 sequence: CSVEGSASNTGELFF. Written as DNA, the CDR3 is TGCAGCGTTGAAGGCAGCGCGTCGAACACCGGGGAGCTGTTTTTT.

The chain recombines TRBV9 with TRBJ2-5; the match to TRBD2 covers 11 bases. V dropped 4 bases and J dropped 3; count of bases not matched to a gene: 2. CDR3 length: 14 residues. Germline V gives CDR1 SGDLS, CDR2 YYNGEE. CDR3 in DNA: TGTGCCAGCAGCACTAGCGGGGGAAAAGAGACCCAGTACTTC. This gives the protein CASSTSGGKETQYF.

The rearrangement links TRBV4-2 to TRBJ2-7; 8 nucleotides line up with TRBD1. This CDR3 comprises 14 residues. V shed 4 bases and J 6 bases; nucleotides not matched to a gene: 8. Per the germline V gene, CDR1 is LGHNA and CDR2 is YNFKEQ. DNA for the CDR3: TGTGCCAGCAGCCTCGACAGGGGTCCCTTCGAGCAGTACGTC. Protein sequence: CASSLDRGPFEQYV.

The J gene is TRBJ2-5, the V gene TRBV5-4; possibly TRBD1 for D (5 bases). From germline, CDR1 is SGHNT and CDR2 YYREEE (reference sequence). V lost 0 bases and J lost 2, with 11 bases in between. This CDR3 is 15 amino acids long. Written as DNA, the CDR3 is TGTGCCAGCAGCTTGGACCAGGGCCCTCAAGAGACCCAGTACTTC. Its protein is CASSLDQGPQETQYF.

The chain is built from TRBV19 and TRBJ2-5; TRBD1 is a possible D gene (6 bases). The V end lost 6 bases, the J end lost 1 base, and 9 bases lay between the germline ends. Germline CDR1 is LNHDA and CDR2 is SQIVND (reference sequence). CDR3 length: 13 amino acids. The CDR3 reads CASSRQAQETQYF. The CDR3 DNA is TGTGCCAGTAGCCGACAGGCCCAAGAGACCCAGTACTTC.

CDR3 sequence reads: CASSEASGSYNEQFF. The DNA of the CDR3 is TGTGCCAGCAGTGAAGCTAGCGGCTCCTACAATGAGCAGTTCTTC. This chain uses TRBV6-1 with TRBJ2-1; D may be TRBD2 (6 bases). The CDR3 consists of 15 residues. The germline V gene has CDR1 MNHNS and CDR2 SASEGT. V lost 0 bases and J 0 bases, leaving 6 bases between the germline ends.

The chain combines TRBV19 with TRBJ1-2; 8 bases fit TRBD1. Trimming took 11 bases from V and 4 from J; bases not matched to a gene: 12. CDR1 and CDR2 (germline): LNHDA, SQIVND (reference sequence). There are 14 residues in the CDR3. The CDR3 DNA reads TGTGCCGCCGAGGGCAGGGGGCCCTTCTATGGCTACACCTTC. Encoded protein: CAAEGRGPFYGYTF. Complete variable domain (other parts from reference TRBV19 and TRBJ1-2): DGGITQSPKYLFRKEGQNVTLSCEQNLNHDAMYWYRQDPGQGLRLIYYSQIVNDFQKGDIAEGYSVSREKKESFPLTVTSAQKNPTAFYLCAAEGRGPFYGYTFGSGTRLTVV.

The V gene is TRBV5-1, the J gene TRBJ2-7; maybe TRBD1 (6 bases). Germline CDR1 and CDR2: SGHRS and YFSETQ. Trimming removed 4 bases at V and 4 bases at J, with 18 bases between. This CDR3 region has 15 residues. The CDR3 here is CASSPTPDRRYEQYV. The CDR3 region has the DNA TGCGCCAGCAGCCCCACCCCGGACAGAAGGTACGAGCAGTACGTC.

The rearrangement uses TRBV11-2 and TRBJ2-7; TRBD1 is a possible D gene (5 bases). The CDR3 covers 13 residues. V lost 6 bases, J lost 3 bases, and 12 bases lay in between. CDR1 is SGHAT, CDR2 FQNNGV, per germline. Here the CDR3 reads CASRRGTGYEQYF. The CDR3 nucleotides read TGTGCCAGCAGGCGAGGCACAGGCTACGAGCAGTACTTC. Filled out from reference TRBV11-2 and TRBJ2-7, the complete variable domain reads EAGVAQSPRYKIIEKRQSVAFWCNPISGHATLYWYQQILGQGPKLLIQFQNNGVVDDSQLPKDRFSAERLKGVDSTLKIQPAKLEDSAVYLCASRRGTGYEQYFGPGTRLTVT.

V gene TRBV15 combines with J gene TRBJ1-1; D is perhaps TRBD1 (6 bases). Germline CDR1 reads LNHNV; CDR2 reads YYDKDF (reference sequence). Trimming removed 5 bases at V and 5 bases at J, with 18 bases between. The CDR3 loop spans 15 amino acids. The chain's CDR3 is CATSGYTGRETEAFF. The CDR3 DNA follows: TGTGCCACCAGCGGGTATACAGGGAGGGAGACTGAAGCTTTCTTT.

The J gene is TRBJ2-3, the V gene TRBV6-5; D gene unclear. V lost 5 bases and J lost 9, with 15 bases in between. Germline V CDR1 and CDR2: MNHEY, SVGAGI. This CDR3 region has 13 residues. CDR3 bases: TGTGCCAGCAGTCCTGCTCGAGAGGTAACGCAGTATTTT. This encodes CASSPAREVTQYF.

CDR3 in DNA: TGTGCCAGCAGCCAAGAGGGTTGGACAGGGCGATCTCGGGGCACTGAAGCTTTCTTT. Protein: CASSQEGWTGRSRGTEAFF. The rearrangement links TRBV4-2 to TRBJ1-1; TRBD1 agrees at 8 bases. V lost 0 bases and J lost 4; bases outside the gene matches: 16. The CDR3 totals 19 residues. Germline V gives CDR1 LGHNA, CDR2 YNFKEQ.

This sequence joins TRBV24-1 and TRBJ2-3; D perhaps matches TRBD2 (5 bases). The CDR3 loop spans 18 amino acids. The germline CDR1 and CDR2 sequences are KGHDR and SFDVKD. V was cut by 5 bases and J by 0 bases, with 20 bases left in between. The CDR3 bases are TGTGCCACCAGTGCCTCCCCCCGGGGTTCAGCTAGCACAGATACGCAGTATTTT. It specifies CATSASPRGSASTDTQYF.